This T cell receptor (beta chain) appears in the sequencing data of a study of control samples from healthy donors and cancer patients. Data came from immunoSEQ multiplex PCR; TCRdb stores just in-frame clones and leaves some out. The sample has 150,000 to 200,000 clones; around 92% are singletons. Trimming left V 6 bases short and J 5 bases short, with 14 bases between. Germline V gene sequence: CDR1 MDHEN, CDR2 SYDVKM. The CDR3 loop spans 13 amino acids. The origin of this receptor is a woman aged 25 to 39 in good health. The V and J genes are TRBV28 and TRBJ2-7; D uncertain. The sequenced material came from blood. This CDR3 reads CASRPFLPHEQYF. The CDR3 bases are TGTGCCAGCAGACCATTCCTACCCCACGAGCAGTACTTC.